A single sample gave rise to the 9 T cell receptor beta chains below, sequenced in a study of cytotoxic CD8 clonotypes in ibrutinib-treated CLL. Measured with immunoSEQ multiplex PCR; TCRdb has only the in-frame clones, and not every one. Among 150,000 to 200,000 clones, about 72% were seen once, and the ten largest hold around an eighth. The sequences come from PBMCs, collected after 24 months of ibrutinib treatment. Receptors were obtained from a human donor with chronic lymphocytic leukemia.

The V call is TRBV4-1, the J call TRBJ2-1; TRBD1 agrees at 10 bases. V shed 4 bases, J shed 1 base, and the junction held 1 base outside the gene matches. The CDR3 length is 15 residues. In germline, CDR1 is MGHRA, CDR2 YSYEKL. DNA of the CDR3: TGCGCCAGCAGCCCGGGACAGGGGTCCTACAATGAGCAGTTCTTC. This encodes CASSPGQGSYNEQFF.

V gene TRBV6-1 combines with J gene TRBJ2-1; D gene uncertain. Germline V gene sequence: CDR1 MNHNS, CDR2 SASEGT. This CDR3 contains 11 residues. V dropped 6 bases and J dropped 15 bases, with 15 bases sitting between them. CDR3 nucleotides: TGTGCCAGCAGGACCATTGTGGGTCTGTTCTTC. It encodes CASRTIVGLFF.

The chain has TRBV18 and TRBJ2-7, with 12 bases aligning to TRBD2. The CDR3 covers 19 residues. Germline V lookup: CDR1 KGHSH, CDR2 LQKENI. The V segment lost 1 base and the J segment 9 bases; nucleotides outside the gene matches: 19. CDR3 sequence: CASSPQGTSGRSRLERQYF. CDR3 nucleotide sequence: TGTGCCAGCTCACCACAGGGTACTAGCGGGAGGTCCCGACTTGAGAGGCAGTACTTC.

The rearrangement links TRBV9 to TRBJ2-3; D is ambiguous. The CDR3 is 13 amino acids. Germline V gene data show CDR1 as SGDLS and CDR2 as YYNGEE. Trimming took 3 bases from V and 3 from J, leaving 8 bases between them. The CDR3 nucleotides read TGTGCCAGCAGCGCCCCAGCTACAGATACGCAGTATTTT. Translating gives CASSAPATDTQYF.

The genes are TRBV7-8 and TRBJ1-1; D gene unclear. There are 14 residues in the CDR3. Germline lookup yields CDR1 SGHVS and CDR2 FQNEAQ. V shed 3 bases and J shed 1 base, with 9 bases lying between them. For the CDR3, the DNA is TGTGCCAGCAGCTTGTGGCAGCCGAACACTGAAGCTTTCTTT. This sequence encodes CASSLWQPNTEAFF.

The V gene is TRBV9, the J gene TRBJ2-1; possibly TRBD1 for D (7 bases). With 3 bases removed from V and 4 bases from J, the gap between germline ends came to 26 bases. The V gene's germline CDR1 is SGDLS and CDR2 YYNGEE. The CDR3 has 19 residues. DNA of the CDR3: TGTGCCAGCAGCGCCCGGACAGGTACTGCGGGGCACCCATACAATGAGCAGTTCTTC. Translation gives CASSARTGTAGHPYNEQFF.

This chain uses TRBV5-4 with TRBJ1-2, with 10 positions matching TRBD1. V lost 3 bases, J lost 7 bases, and 9 bases stayed unmatched. This CDR3 is 15 amino acids long. Germline CDR1 reads SGHNT; CDR2 reads YYREEE (reference sequence). The CDR3 here is CASSSATGGGFGYTF. The CDR3 DNA follows: TGTGCCAGCAGCTCAGCGACAGGGGGCGGATTTGGCTACACCTTC.

The sample holds a few counts of this clone. The V call is TRBV6-5, the J call TRBJ2-1; 7 bases align to TRBD1. Germline values: CDR1 MNHEY, CDR2 SVGAGI. CDR3 length: 14 residues. The J segment lost 7 bases and the V segment lost 4 bases, leaving 7 bases of the junction unmatched. Here the CDR3 DNA reads TGTGCCAGCAGTTGGACCGACAGGGCGAATGAGCAGTTCTTC. Its protein product is CASSWTDRANEQFF.

The J gene is TRBJ2-2, the V gene TRBV6-5; 8 bases are shared with TRBD1. This CDR3 has 13 residues. The V gene end was trimmed by 8 bases and the J gene end by 4 bases; junction bases not matched to a gene: 3. Germline values: CDR1 MNHEY, CDR2 SVGAGI. The chain's CDR3 is CASRRGPTGELFF. CDR3 bases: TGTGCCAGCCGCAGGGGGCCCACCGGGGAGCTGTTTTTT.